The 32 T cell receptor beta chains given below trace back to one sample, sequenced in a study of PD-1 blockade in mismatch repair-deficient tumors. Only in-frame clones appear in the TCRdb table, and some are missing; sequencing was by immunoSEQ multiplex PCR. The sample lists tens of thousands of clones; 84% were seen once. The source material was peripheral blood, sampled 2 weeks after starting pembrolizumab. The source is an adult with mismatch repair-deficient cancer.

The chain uses TRBV11-3 and TRBJ2-3; 10 positions match TRBD2. The CDR3 covers 18 residues. Germline CDR1 SGHNT, CDR2 YENEEA. The junction had 12 bases not matched to a gene; V was cut back by 2 bases and J by 4 bases. CDR3 sequence reads: CASSLLSSGRAGADTQYF. As DNA, the CDR3 is TGTGCCAGCAGCTTACTGTCCAGCGGGAGGGCCGGGGCAGATACGCAGTATTTT.

This chain uses TRBV5-1 with TRBJ2-3; 12 bases align to TRBD2. V gave up 8 bases and J gave up 2 bases; unmatched junction bases: 6. The CDR3 extends over 15 amino acids. Germline-derived CDR1 and CDR2 are SGHRS and YFSETQ. The CDR3 is CASELAGGVTDTQYF. For the CDR3, the DNA is TGCGCCAGTGAACTAGCGGGAGGCGTCACAGATACGCAGTATTTT.

This chain links TRBV19 with TRBJ2-2, with D possibly matching TRBD2 (5 bases). This CDR3 contains 15 residues. From germline, CDR1 is LNHDA and CDR2 SQIVND (reference sequence). V gave up 2 bases and J gave up 6 bases, with 13 bases separating them. The CDR3 spells CASSISGRAAGELFF. The CDR3 DNA sequence: TGTGCCAGTAGTATATCGGGGAGAGCGGCCGGGGAGCTGTTTTTT.

V usage is TRBV11-3 and J usage is TRBJ2-1, with D perhaps matching TRBD2 (5 bases). The CDR3 is 15 residues long. The V gene lost 1 base and the J gene lost 2 bases, with 9 bases spanning the gap. Germline V lookup: CDR1 SGHNT, CDR2 YENEEA. The DNA for the CDR3 is TGTGCCAGCAGCTTAGCTGGGAGACCCTACAATGAGCAGTTCTTC. It translates to CASSLAGRPYNEQFF.

CDR3 in amino acids: CASSPRTGGGNYGYTF. The CDR3 DNA reads TGTGCCAGCAGCCCCAGGACAGGGGGCGGTAACTATGGCTACACCTTC. The V gene is TRBV9, the J gene TRBJ1-2; TRBD1 matches at 11 bases. Germline assignment: CDR1 SGDLS and CDR2 YYNGEE. CDR3 length equals 16 residues. Trimming took 4 bases from V and 1 from J; bases not matched to a gene: 6.

V is TRBV15 and J is TRBJ2-3; TRBD1 aligns across 10 bases. Germline values: CDR1 LNHNV, CDR2 YYDKDF (reference sequence). Trimming took 5 bases from V and 4 from J; bases not matched to a gene: 9. The CDR3 runs 16 residues. The CDR3 reads CATSGRDRGFPDTQYF. The CDR3 region has the DNA TGTGCCACCAGCGGGCGGGACAGGGGTTTTCCAGATACGCAGTATTTT.

V and J are TRBV27 and TRBJ2-7; D uncertain. Trimming stripped 7 bases from V and 1 base from J, with 11 bases between. The CDR3 is made up of 13 amino acids. Germline V gene data show CDR1 as MNHEY and CDR2 as SMNVEV (reference sequence). In DNA form, the CDR3 reads TGTGCCAGCAAGGCAGGTGGGTCCTACGAGCAGTACTTC. This sequence encodes CASKAGGSYEQYF.

V gene TRBV4-3 combines with J gene TRBJ2-2; TRBD1 matches 7 bases. The CDR3 is 16 residues long. Germline CDR1 and CDR2: LGHNA and YSLEER. V lost 4 bases to trimming and J lost 1 base; unmatched junction nucleotides: 6. The DNA for the CDR3 is TGCGCCAGCAGCCGGGACAGCTCGTTGAACACCGGGGAGCTGTTTTTT. Protein: CASSRDSSLNTGELFF.

V usage is TRBV28 and J usage is TRBJ1-5; TRBD1 agrees at 8 bases. The CDR3 runs 17 residues. Unmatched junction bases numbered 9, after V lost 2 bases and J lost 3 bases. In germline, CDR1 is MDHEN, CDR2 SYDVKM. The CDR3 loop reads CASSLGPPGQVNQPQHF. The CDR3 bases are TGTGCCAGCAGTTTAGGTCCCCCGGGACAGGTCAATCAGCCCCAGCATTTT.

The chain has TRBV7-2 and TRBJ2-2, with D perhaps being TRBD1 or TRBD2 (6 bases each). V was pared by 4 bases and J by 8 bases, with 14 bases between. This CDR3 has 14 residues. CDR1 SGHTA and CDR2 FQGNSA come from the germline V gene. CDR3 DNA sequence: TGTGCCAGCAGCTCCACGGGGGCAGGTGGGGAGCTGTTTTTT. Protein: CASSSTGAGGELFF.

This clone was seen only once. The V and J genes are TRBV5-4 and TRBJ2-5; D gene ambiguous. CDR1 is SGHNT and CDR2 is YYREEE in the germline V gene (reference sequence). The CDR3 runs 17 residues. V dropped 4 bases and J dropped 5 bases, with 24 bases sitting between them. The CDR3 here is CASSPTPSNVDSETQYF. The CDR3 region has the DNA TGTGCCAGCAGCCCCACGCCTAGTAACGTGGATTCGGAGACCCAGTACTTC.

This chain uses TRBV5-4 with TRBJ1-2, with a weak D call TRBD1 (5 bases). This CDR3 is built from 14 residues. V was trimmed by 4 bases and J by 7 bases, leaving 17 bases between them. Germline V gives CDR1 SGHNT, CDR2 YYREEE (reference sequence). The CDR3 DNA follows: TGTGCCAGCAGCCCCGGGGGAAGGTTTGGTGGCTACACCTTC. It yields the protein CASSPGGRFGGYTF.

The V call is TRBV4-2, the J call TRBJ2-5, with D tentatively TRBD1 (5 bases). The CDR3 loop spans 15 amino acids. V was pared by 0 bases and J by 5 bases, with 13 bases between. Looked up from germline, CDR1 is LGHNA and CDR2 is YNFKEQ. The chain's CDR3 is CASSQEELPGETQYF. In DNA form, the CDR3 reads TGTGCCAGCAGCCAAGAGGAGCTCCCAGGGGAGACCCAGTACTTC.

The gene calls are TRBV27 and TRBJ2-1; 9 positions match TRBD1. This CDR3 region has 15 residues. Trimming removed 5 bases from V and 3 bases from J; junction bases left unmatched: 5. Germline-derived CDR1 and CDR2 are MNHEY and SMNVEV (reference sequence). DNA of the CDR3: TGTGCCAGCAGTGCGGGACAGGGCATCTACAATGAGCAGTTCTTC. This translates into CASSAGQGIYNEQFF.

This chain joins TRBV28 and TRBJ2-3, with D possibly matching TRBD2 (6 bases). With 7 bases removed from V and 2 bases from J, the gap between germline ends came to 19 bases. Germline CDR1 is MDHEN and CDR2 is SYDVKM. The CDR3 has 16 residues. In DNA form, the CDR3 reads TGTGCCAGCACCAGAGGGACTTTGAGGTTCACAGATACGCAGTATTTT. Amino acids: CASTRGTLRFTDTQYF. Full variable domain (missing parts from reference TRBV28 and TRBJ2-3): DVKVTQSSRYLVKRTGEKVFLECVQDMDHENMFWYRQDPGLGLRLIYFSYDVKMKEKGDIPEGYSVSREKKERFSLILESASTNQTSMYLCASTRGTLRFTDTQYFGPGTRLTVL.

The chain recombines TRBV5-1 with TRBJ1-1, with 8 bases that match TRBD1. J gave up 4 bases and V 4 bases, and 6 bases lay outside the gene matches. Germline loops: CDR1 SGHRS, CDR2 YFSETQ. CDR3 size: 14 residues. CDR3 amino acids: CASSKTGVGTEAFF. CDR3 nucleotide sequence: TGCGCCAGCAGCAAGACAGGGGTGGGCACTGAAGCTTTCTTT. Together with reference TRBV5-1 and TRBJ1-1, the CDR3 gives the full variable domain: KAGVTQTPRYLIKTRGQQVTLSCSPISGHRSVSWYQQTPGQGLQFLFEYFSETQRNKGNFPGRFSGRQFSNSRSEMNVSTLELGDSALYLCASSKTGVGTEAFFGQGTRLTVV.

The genes are TRBV2 and TRBJ1-4; tentative D call: TRBD1 (5 bases). Germline lookup yields CDR1 SNHLY and CDR2 FYNNEI. With 8 bases removed from V and 7 bases from J, the gap between germline ends came to 17 bases. The CDR3 spans 14 residues. CDR3 protein: CASETGRVGEKLFF. CDR3 coding DNA: TGTGCCAGCGAGACGGGGCGCGTCGGTGAAAAACTGTTTTTT.

V usage is TRBV7-2 and J usage is TRBJ2-2, with D maybe TRBD2 (6 bases). This CDR3 is 14 amino acids long. Germline V gives CDR1 SGHTA, CDR2 FQGNSA. The V end was cut by 6 bases, the J end by 0 bases, with 8 bases between. Here the CDR3 DNA reads TGTGCCAGCAGGCTAGCGCCGAACACCGGGGAGCTGTTTTTT. Its protein product is CASRLAPNTGELFF.

This clone has only one observation. The chain carries TRBV30 and TRBJ2-5; 9 bases line up with TRBD1. V lost 5 bases, J lost 5 bases, and 3 bases stayed unmatched. Germline V lookup: CDR1 GTSNPN, CDR2 SVGIG (reference sequence). The CDR3 runs 12 residues. The CDR3 bases are TGTGCCTGGGGGGGACAGGGCGAGACCCAGTACTTC. Protein sequence: CAWGGQGETQYF.

This chain links TRBV5-5 with TRBJ2-3; TRBD2 agrees at 13 bases. Germline assignment: CDR1 SGHKS and CDR2 YYEKEE (reference sequence). The CDR3 totals 15 residues. The V segment lost 4 bases and the J segment 4 bases; nucleotides outside the gene matches: 3. CDR3: CASSEGLAGADTQYF. The CDR3 DNA follows: TGTGCCAGCAGCGAAGGACTAGCGGGGGCAGATACGCAGTATTTT.

The J gene is TRBJ2-3, the V gene TRBV15; D ambiguous. The CDR3 totals 16 residues. V lost 0 bases to trimming and J lost 1 base, with 11 bases between them. Germline CDR1 LNHNV, CDR2 YYDKDF (reference sequence). The CDR3 loop is CATSRDGLVGTDTQYF. DNA of the CDR3: TGTGCCACCAGCAGAGATGGGCTAGTGGGCACAGATACGCAGTATTTT.

The rearrangement uses TRBV7-2 and TRBJ2-3, with 10 positions matching TRBD2. The CDR3 spans 15 residues. Germline loops: CDR1 SGHTA, CDR2 FQGNSA. V trimming: 5 bases; J trimming: 4 bases; junction bases outside the gene matches: 6. The CDR3 DNA reads TGTGCCAGCAGCAGCAGCGGGAGGGCCTCAGATACGCAGTATTTT. Its translation is CASSSSGRASDTQYF.

This chain uses TRBV4-1 with TRBJ2-6; D remains ambiguous. V was clipped by 1 base and J by 2 bases, with 0 bases between them. CDR3 length equals 13 residues. The germline V gene has CDR1 MGHRA and CDR2 YSYEKL. CDR3 nucleotide sequence: TGCGCCAGCAGCCAAGCTGGGGCCAACGTCCTGACTTTC. Protein product: CASSQAGANVLTF.

This clone has just a few counts. The rearrangement uses TRBV2 and TRBJ2-7; D is possibly TRBD1 or TRBD2 (5 bases each). V lost 6 bases, J lost 1 base, and 7 bases lay in between. Germline loops: CDR1 SNHLY, CDR2 FYNNEI. The CDR3 is 12 residues long. The CDR3 DNA is TGTGCCAGCAGGGGGGATTCCTACGAGCAGTACTTC. Amino acids: CASRGDSYEQYF. The full variable domain, in which reference TRBV2 and TRBJ2-7 provide the parts outside the CDR3, is EPEVTQTPSHQVTQMGQEVILRCVPISNHLYFYWYRQILGQKVEFLVSFYNNEISEKSEIFDDQFSVERPDGSNFTLKIRSTKLEDSAMYFCASRGDSYEQYFGPGTRLTVT.

This sequence joins TRBV27 and TRBJ2-1; D is perhaps TRBD2 (5 bases). In germline, CDR1 is MNHEY, CDR2 SMNVEV (reference sequence). V was clipped by 3 bases and J by 2 bases, with 17 bases between them. The CDR3 is 17 residues long. The chain's CDR3 is CASSLKASSAAYNEQFF. Here the CDR3 DNA reads TGTGCCAGCAGTTTGAAAGCTAGCTCCGCGGCCTACAATGAGCAGTTCTTC.

The chain combines TRBV2 with TRBJ2-7; 12 positions agree with TRBD2. CDR3 size: 15 residues. V lost 6 bases to trimming and J lost 2 bases; unmatched junction nucleotides: 5. Germline V gives CDR1 SNHLY, CDR2 FYNNEI. CDR3 sequence reads: CASRLRLAGAYEQYF. DNA for the CDR3: TGTGCCAGCAGGCTACGACTAGCGGGAGCCTACGAGCAGTACTTC.

The chain couples TRBV7-2 to TRBJ2-7; perhaps TRBD1 as D (5 bases). V shed 5 bases and J shed 9 bases, with 17 bases lying between them. This CDR3 contains 13 residues. In germline, CDR1 is SGHTA, CDR2 FQGNSA. DNA of the CDR3: TGTGCCAGCAGCCCACGTTCGTTAGGGGTGCAGTACTTC. Translating it yields CASSPRSLGVQYF.

V gene TRBV9 combines with J gene TRBJ1-2; 7 bases map to TRBD1. Germline V lookup: CDR1 SGDLS, CDR2 YYNGEE. After removal of 3 bases from V and 3 bases from J, the junction contained 2 bases not matched to a gene. The CDR3 is 13 amino acids. The CDR3 here is CASSEGTDYGYTF. The CDR3 DNA sequence: TGTGCCAGCAGCGAAGGGACAGACTATGGCTACACCTTC.

The chain recombines TRBV10-3 with TRBJ2-3; a weak D match, TRBD1 (6 bases). The ends were cut back, 0 bases at V and 1 base at J, with 8 bases in the middle. In germline, CDR1 is ENHRY, CDR2 SYGVKD. This CDR3 comprises 15 residues. The chain's CDR3 is CAISESGGRTDTQYF. CDR3 nucleotides: TGTGCCATCAGTGAGTCAGGGGGACGCACAGATACGCAGTATTTT.

The gene calls are TRBV10-1 and TRBJ2-1, with D perhaps TRBD2 (6 bases). V was shortened by 6 bases and J by 4 bases, with 13 bases between the two germline ends. Germline loops: CDR1 WNHNN, CDR2 SYGVQD (reference sequence). This CDR3 comprises 14 residues. The DNA of the CDR3 is TGCGCCAGCAGCGATAGCGGTTTTTACAATGAGCAGTTCTTC. Its translation: CASSDSGFYNEQFF.

The chain links TRBV10-1 to TRBJ2-3, with D possibly TRBD1 on 5 matching bases. V lost 4 bases, J lost 2 bases, and 13 bases lay in between. This CDR3 has 15 amino acids. CDR1 and CDR2 (germline): WNHNN, SYGVQD (reference sequence). The CDR3 nucleotides are TGCGCCAGCAGTGCCCAGGGCCGGTCCACAGATACGCAGTATTTT. Translated, it gives CASSAQGRSTDTQYF.

The J gene is TRBJ2-3, the V gene TRBV9, with 7 bases matching TRBD2. The V gene end was trimmed by 1 base and the J gene end by 4 bases; junction bases not matched to a gene: 6. This CDR3 contains 15 residues. The germline V gene encodes CDR1 SGDLS and CDR2 YYNGEE. In nucleotides, the CDR3 is TGTGCCAGCAGCGTAACAAGCGGGATTGCAGATACGCAGTATTTT. Its translation: CASSVTSGIADTQYF.